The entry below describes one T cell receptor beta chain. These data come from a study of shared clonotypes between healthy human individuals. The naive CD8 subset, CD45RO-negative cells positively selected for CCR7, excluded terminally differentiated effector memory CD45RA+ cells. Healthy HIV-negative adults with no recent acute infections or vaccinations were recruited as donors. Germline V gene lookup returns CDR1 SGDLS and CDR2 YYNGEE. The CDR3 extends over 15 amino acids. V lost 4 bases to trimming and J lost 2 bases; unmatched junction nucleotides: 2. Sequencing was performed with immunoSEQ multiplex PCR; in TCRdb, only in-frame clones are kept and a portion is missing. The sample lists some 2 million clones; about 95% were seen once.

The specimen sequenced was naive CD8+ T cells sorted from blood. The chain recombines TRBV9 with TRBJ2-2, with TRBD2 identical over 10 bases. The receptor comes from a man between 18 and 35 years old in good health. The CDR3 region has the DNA TGTGCCAGCAGCACTAGCGGGGCTAACACCGGGGAGCTGTTTTTT. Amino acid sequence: CASSTSGANTGELFF.